The 17 T cell receptor beta chains reported below all come from one sample, sequenced in a study of metastatic and nonmetastatic thyroid tumors (TCRdb year 2020). Libraries were made using PCR. The instrument given in TCRdb is Illumina HiSeq 4000. The raw public reads went through TCRdb reprocessing: fastp at Q25, MiXCR clone calling, in-frame beta chains kept. This sample holds approximately 41,000 clones; 28% were observed only once. The top ten hold 9.9% of the sample. Before undergoing thyroid surgery, none of the patients had been given any kind of treatment. Source material: blood. These receptors originate from a male donor with papillary thyroid cancer or a benign thyroid nodule (not recorded which). Some clones in this sample may be carry-over from other donors' samples.

Details on this clone: An end of the junction does not agree with germline; a read error may underlie this. V gene TRBV19 combines with J gene TRBJ2-7, with a tentative D call TRBD1 (5 bases). This CDR3 spans 14 amino acids. CDR1 is LNHDA and CDR2 is SQIVND in the germline V gene (reference sequence). The CDR3 sequence: CASRARYRSYEPYF. CDR3 in DNA: TGTGCCAGTAGGGCCCGGTACAGGTCGTACGAGCCGTACTTC. Together with reference TRBV19 and TRBJ2-7, the CDR3 gives the full variable domain: DGGITQSPKYLFRKEGQNVTLSCEQNLNHDAMYWYRQDPGQGLRLIYYSQIVNDFQKGDIAEGYSVSREKKESFPLTVTSAQKNPTAFYLCASRARYRSYEPYFGPGTRLTVT.

At least ten counts were recorded for this clone. The chain uses TRBV5-1 and TRBJ1-5, with 7 bases matching TRBD1. This CDR3 has 14 residues. Germline V CDR1 and CDR2: SGHRS, YFSETQ. The V segment lost 5 bases and the J segment 4 bases; nucleotides outside the gene matches: 6. The CDR3 spells CASSSGTDNQPQHF. The DNA for the CDR3 is TGCGCCAGCAGTTCCGGGACAGATAATCAGCCCCAGCATTTT.

The table lists this clone with many counts. The rearrangement links TRBV4-1 to TRBJ2-1; D unresolved. Germline loops: CDR1 MGHRA, CDR2 YSYEKL. V shed 4 bases and J shed 0 bases, with 10 bases lying between them. The CDR3 is made up of 15 amino acids. The CDR3 loop reads CASSPYRFSYNEQFF. CDR3 nucleotide sequence: TGCGCCAGCAGCCCATACAGATTCTCCTACAATGAGCAGTTCTTC.

This clone was seen repeatedly, ten times or more. J is TRBJ1-1 and V is TRBV15; the D is unclear. The CDR3 covers 15 residues. Germline V lookup: CDR1 LNHNV, CDR2 YYDKDF (reference sequence). V lost 4 bases and J lost 6, with 18 bases in between. The CDR3 DNA follows: TGTGCCACCAGCACCCGGACGGGATCCAGGCCTGAAGCTTTCTTT. Amino acids: CATSTRTGSRPEAFF.

The V call is TRBV6-4, the J call TRBJ2-7; D possibly corresponds to TRBD1 (5 bases). Germline CDR1 MRHNA, CDR2 SNTAGT. This CDR3 spans 14 amino acids. V lost 7 bases and J lost 4, with 17 bases in between. The CDR3: CASIEGAVGYEQYF. The CDR3 DNA is TGTGCCAGCATTGAAGGGGCAGTGGGGTACGAGCAGTACTTC.

This clone has a handful of counts. The J gene is TRBJ2-1, the V gene TRBV3-1; no reliable D call. Germline CDR1 and CDR2: LGHDT and YNNKEL (reference sequence). The CDR3 extends over 16 amino acids. The V gene lost 4 bases and the J gene lost 7 bases, with 20 bases spanning the gap. In DNA, the CDR3 is TGTGCCAGCAGCCCCTTTGGAAGCGTTAGGATTAATGAGCAGTTCTTC. Protein: CASSPFGSVRINEQFF.

This clone showed up many times. J is TRBJ2-1 and V is TRBV28, with 9 nucleotides matching TRBD2. Trimming cost V 1 base and J 4 bases; bases outside gene matches: 8. This CDR3 spans 17 amino acids. Per germline, CDR1 MDHEN and CDR2 SYDVKM. The CDR3 sequence: CASSLSPSGNQYNEQFF. The CDR3, as DNA: TGTGCCAGCAGTTTATCCCCTAGCGGGAACCAGTACAATGAGCAGTTCTTC.

The table lists this clone with a few counts. The V gene is TRBV2, the J gene TRBJ2-3; maybe TRBD2 (7 bases). CDR1 is SNHLY and CDR2 is FYNNEI in the germline V gene. The CDR3 length is 12 residues. This chain's CDR3 is CASRGGEDTQYF. The CDR3 coding sequence is TGTGCTTCTAGGGGGGGCGAAGATACGCAGTATTTT.

The sample holds a few counts of this clone. At one end the junction does not follow the germline gene, possibly because of a read error. The chain is built from TRBV28 and TRBJ1-2; 7 bases align to TRBD1. Germline lookup yields CDR1 MDHEN and CDR2 SYDVKM. This CDR3 is 16 amino acids long. DNA for the CDR3: TGTGCCAGCAGTTACCCCGGACAGGACTTTAACCATGGCTACACCTTC. It is translated as CASSYPGQDFNHGYTF.

This chain uses TRBV19 with TRBJ2-7; no firm D call. The CDR3 is made up of 11 amino acids. Germline lookup yields CDR1 LNHDA and CDR2 SQIVND (reference sequence). Trimming took off 3 bases at V and 3 bases at J, with 3 bases between the two ends. The chain's CDR3 is CASSIGYEQYF. CDR3 DNA: TGTGCCAGTAGTATTGGCTACGAGCAGTACTTC.

At least ten counts were recorded for this clone. The rearrangement links TRBV19 to TRBJ2-7, with D perhaps assigned TRBD1 or TRBD2 (5 bases each). The CDR3 loop spans 15 amino acids. The V gene's germline CDR1 is LNHDA and CDR2 SQIVND (reference sequence). V shed 4 bases and J shed 0 bases, with 13 bases lying between them. The CDR3 DNA sequence: TGTGCCAGTAGTAGGGTTCAGGGACCCTCCTACGAGCAGTACTTC. This codes for CASSRVQGPSYEQYF.

This clone was detected ten times or more. The chain combines TRBV3-1 with TRBJ1-3; D might be TRBD1 (5 bases). Trimming took off 0 bases at V and 4 bases at J, with 16 bases between the two ends. Germline V gene sequence: CDR1 LGHDT, CDR2 YNNKEL (reference sequence). This CDR3 comprises 17 residues. CDR3 sequence: CASSQDPQGKNGNTIYF. CDR3 coding DNA: TGTGCCAGCAGCCAAGACCCTCAGGGAAAGAACGGAAACACCATATATTTT.

This clone was counted at least ten times. The chain has TRBV2 and TRBJ1-5; the match to TRBD1 covers 7 bases. Unmatched junction bases numbered 11, after V lost 6 bases and J lost 6 bases. The CDR3 is 15 amino acids. Germline V gene lookup returns CDR1 SNHLY and CDR2 FYNNEI. This CDR3 reads CASSMATGISQPQHF. In DNA, the CDR3 is TGTGCCAGCAGCATGGCGACAGGGATTAGTCAGCCCCAGCATTTT.

This clone came up a few times. One end of the junction varies from germline; a read error may be responsible. The V and J genes are TRBV6-1 and TRBJ1-4; D gene uncertain. The CDR3 totals 15 residues. CDR1 and CDR2 from the germline V gene are MNHNS and SASEGT. CDR3 residues: CASSSYNQTNEKLLF. The DNA for the CDR3 is TGTGCCAGCAGTAGCTACAACCAAACTAATGAAAAACTGCTTTTT.

This chain connects TRBV11-2 to TRBJ2-7; tentative D call: TRBD1 (7 bases). This CDR3 comprises 15 residues. CDR1 SGHAT and CDR2 FQNNGV come from the germline V gene. Trimming stripped 3 bases from V and 3 bases from J, with 15 bases between. CDR3 region: CASSFTRGDRYEQYF. CDR3 bases: TGTGCCAGCAGCTTCACCAGGGGGGATCGCTACGAGCAGTACTTC.

CDR3: CASSLSGGVDGYTF. The CDR3 region has the DNA TGTGCCAGCAGCTTATCCGGGGGGGTCGACGGCTACACCTTC. The chain joins TRBV7-3 to TRBJ1-2; tentative D call: TRBD1 (5 bases). The germline gives CDR1 SGHTA, CDR2 FQGTGA. CDR3 length: 14 amino acids. V lost 2 bases, J lost 8 bases, and 15 bases lay in between. The variable domain in full, completed from reference TRBV7-3 and TRBJ1-2, reads GAGVSQTPSNKVTEKGKYVELRCDPISGHTALYWYRQSLGQGPEFLIYFQGTGAADDSGLPNDRFFAVRPEGSVSTLKIQRTERGDSAVYLCASSLSGGVDGYTFGSGTRLTVV.

This clone has at least ten counts. This could be a read error, since a much larger clone is one nucleotide away. This CDR3 is missing its conserved last phenylalanine or tryptophan, likely due to a read error. Because the CDR3's place on the DNA is in doubt, the DNA is left out and the CDR3 is given as listed by TCRdb. The chain has TRBV3-1 and TRBJ1-2; TRBD1 is taken as the D call from the table, unchecked against the DNA. The CDR3 contains 13 residues when both ends are counted. Germline V gene lookup returns CDR1 LGHDT and CDR2 YNNKEL (reference sequence). The CDR3 here is CASSQGPGQGFTL.